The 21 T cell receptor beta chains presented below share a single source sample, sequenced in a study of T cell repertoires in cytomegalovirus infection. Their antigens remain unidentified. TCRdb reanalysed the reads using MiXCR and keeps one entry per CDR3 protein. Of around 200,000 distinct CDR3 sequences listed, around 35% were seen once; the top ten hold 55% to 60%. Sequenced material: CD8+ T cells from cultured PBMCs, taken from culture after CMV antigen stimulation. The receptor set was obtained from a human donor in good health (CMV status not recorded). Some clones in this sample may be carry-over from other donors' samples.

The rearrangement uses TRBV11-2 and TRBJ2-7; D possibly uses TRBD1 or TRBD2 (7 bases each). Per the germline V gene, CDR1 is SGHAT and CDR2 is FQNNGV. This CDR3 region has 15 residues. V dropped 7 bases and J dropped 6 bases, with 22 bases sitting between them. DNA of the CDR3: TGTGCCAGCACCCAGGGGGGGCGCGGGCTTGGCGAGCAGTACTTC. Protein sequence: CASTQGGRGLGEQYF.

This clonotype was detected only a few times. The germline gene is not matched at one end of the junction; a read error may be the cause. This CDR3 is CAIRDLQGSDTQYF. The CDR3 DNA follows: TGTGCCATCCGTGATTTACAGGGTTCAGATACGCAGTATTTT. The rearrangement uses TRBV10-3 and TRBJ2-3; a possible D gene is TRBD1 (6 bases). The CDR3 runs 14 residues. Germline V gene data show CDR1 as ENHRY and CDR2 as SYGVKD.

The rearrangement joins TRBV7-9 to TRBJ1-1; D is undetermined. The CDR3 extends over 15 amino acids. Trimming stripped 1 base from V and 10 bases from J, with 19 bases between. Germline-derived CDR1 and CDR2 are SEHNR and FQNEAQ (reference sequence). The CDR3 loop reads CASSLVGNSGRGAFF. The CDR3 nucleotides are TGTGCCAGCAGCTTAGTAGGGAACTCTGGACGGGGAGCTTTCTTT.

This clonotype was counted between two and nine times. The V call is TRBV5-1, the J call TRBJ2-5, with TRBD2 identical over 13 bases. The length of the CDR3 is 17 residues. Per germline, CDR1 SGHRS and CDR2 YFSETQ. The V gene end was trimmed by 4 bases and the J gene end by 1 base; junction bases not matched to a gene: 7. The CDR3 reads CASSPAGTSGTQETQYF. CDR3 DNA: TGCGCCAGCAGCCCAGCCGGGACTAGCGGGACCCAAGAGACCCAGTACTTC. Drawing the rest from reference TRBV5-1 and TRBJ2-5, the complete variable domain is KAGVTQTPRYLIKTRGQQVTLSCSPISGHRSVSWYQQTPGQGLQFLFEYFSETQRNKGNFPGRFSGRQFSNSRSEMNVSTLELGDSALYLCASSPAGTSGTQETQYFGPGTRLLVL.

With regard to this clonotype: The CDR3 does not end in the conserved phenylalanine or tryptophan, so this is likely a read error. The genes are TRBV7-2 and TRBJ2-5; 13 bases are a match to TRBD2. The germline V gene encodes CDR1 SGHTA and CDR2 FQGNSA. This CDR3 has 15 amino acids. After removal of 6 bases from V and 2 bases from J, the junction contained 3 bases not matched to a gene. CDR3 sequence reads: CASRVLAGGQETQYL. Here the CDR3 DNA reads TGTGCCAGCAGGGTACTAGCGGGAGGGCAAGAGACCCAGTACTTA.

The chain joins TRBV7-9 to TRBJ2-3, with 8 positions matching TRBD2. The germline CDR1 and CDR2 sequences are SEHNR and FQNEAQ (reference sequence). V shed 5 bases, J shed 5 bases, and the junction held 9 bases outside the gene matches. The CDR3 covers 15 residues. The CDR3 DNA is TGTGCCAGCAGCCCCCCGAGCCTAGCGGGAGATACGCAGTATTTT. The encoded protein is CASSPPSLAGDTQYF.

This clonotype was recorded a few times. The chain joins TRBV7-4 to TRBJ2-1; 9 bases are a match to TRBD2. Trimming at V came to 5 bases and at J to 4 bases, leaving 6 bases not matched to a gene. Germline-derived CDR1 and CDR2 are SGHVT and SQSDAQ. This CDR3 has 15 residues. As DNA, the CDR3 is TGTGCCAGCAGCCAGGGACTAGCTCCTTACAATGAGCAGTTCTTC. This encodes CASSQGLAPYNEQFF.

The CDR3 sequence is CAVSLAGETDTQYF. The CDR3 bases are TGTGCCGTTTCACTAGCGGGAGAAACAGATACGCAGTATTTT. The chain combines TRBV10-3 with TRBJ2-3, with 11 positions matching TRBD2. CDR3 length: 14 amino acids. The germline V gene encodes CDR1 ENHRY and CDR2 SYGVKD. Unmatched junction bases numbered 7, after V lost 11 bases and J lost 3 bases.

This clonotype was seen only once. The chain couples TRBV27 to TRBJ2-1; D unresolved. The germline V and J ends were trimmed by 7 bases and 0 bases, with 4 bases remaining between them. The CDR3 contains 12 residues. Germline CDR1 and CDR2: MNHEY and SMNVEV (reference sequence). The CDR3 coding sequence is TGTGCCAGCAAGGGCTCCTACAATGAGCAGTTCTTC. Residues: CASKGSYNEQFF.

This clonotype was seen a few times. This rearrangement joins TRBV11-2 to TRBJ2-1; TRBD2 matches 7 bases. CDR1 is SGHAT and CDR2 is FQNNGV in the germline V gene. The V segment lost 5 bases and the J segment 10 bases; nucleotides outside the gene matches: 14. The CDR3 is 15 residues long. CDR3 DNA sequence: TGTGCCAGCAGCCCCGGGACTAACGGGGGGTTAGAGCAGTTCTTC. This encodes CASSPGTNGGLEQFF.

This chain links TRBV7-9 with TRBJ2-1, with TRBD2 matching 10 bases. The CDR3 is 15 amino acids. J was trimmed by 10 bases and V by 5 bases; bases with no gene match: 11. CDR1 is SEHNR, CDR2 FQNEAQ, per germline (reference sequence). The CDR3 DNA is TGTGCCAGCAGCCCCGCAAGCGGGAGGGCCCAGGAGCAGTTCTTC. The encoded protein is CASSPASGRAQEQFF. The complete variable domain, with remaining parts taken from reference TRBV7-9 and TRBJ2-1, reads DTGVSQNPRHKITKRGQNVTFRCDPISEHNRLYWYRQTLGQGPEFLTYFQNEAQLEKSRLLSDRFSAERPKGSFSTLEIQRTEQGDSAMYLCASSPASGRAQEQFFGPGTRLTVL.

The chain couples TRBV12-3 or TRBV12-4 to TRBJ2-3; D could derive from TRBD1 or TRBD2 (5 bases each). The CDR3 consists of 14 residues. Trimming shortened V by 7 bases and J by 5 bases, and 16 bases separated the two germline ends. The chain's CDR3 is CASMPEGRGDTQYF. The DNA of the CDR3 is TGTGCCAGCATGCCCGAGGGGCGTGGAGATACGCAGTATTTT.

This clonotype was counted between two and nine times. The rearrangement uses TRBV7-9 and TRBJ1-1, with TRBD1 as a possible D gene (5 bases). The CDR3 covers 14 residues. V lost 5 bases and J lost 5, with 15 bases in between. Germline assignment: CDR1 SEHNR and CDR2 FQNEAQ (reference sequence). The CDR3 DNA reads TGTGCCAGCAGCCATGAGGAGGGGCAAACTGAAGCTTTCTTT. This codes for CASSHEEGQTEAFF.

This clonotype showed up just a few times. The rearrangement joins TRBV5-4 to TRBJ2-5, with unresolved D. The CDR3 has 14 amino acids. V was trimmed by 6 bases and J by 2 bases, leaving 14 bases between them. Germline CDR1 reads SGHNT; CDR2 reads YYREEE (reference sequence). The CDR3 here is CASKMRMRQETQYF. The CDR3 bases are TGTGCCAGCAAAATGAGAATGCGGCAAGAGACCCAGTACTTC.

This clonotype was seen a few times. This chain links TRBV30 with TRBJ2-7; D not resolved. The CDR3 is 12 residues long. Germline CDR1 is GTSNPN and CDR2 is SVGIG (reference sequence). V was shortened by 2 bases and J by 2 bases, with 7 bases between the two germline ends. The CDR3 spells CAWSPGAYEQYF. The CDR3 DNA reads TGTGCCTGGAGTCCGGGTGCCTACGAGCAGTACTTC.

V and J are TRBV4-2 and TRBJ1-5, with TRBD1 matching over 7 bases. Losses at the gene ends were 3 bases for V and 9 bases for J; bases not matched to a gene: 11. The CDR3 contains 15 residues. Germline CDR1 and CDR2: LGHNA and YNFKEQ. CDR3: CASSQKTGPRRPQHF. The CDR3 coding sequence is TGTGCCAGCAGCCAGAAGACAGGGCCTCGGCGGCCCCAGCATTTT.

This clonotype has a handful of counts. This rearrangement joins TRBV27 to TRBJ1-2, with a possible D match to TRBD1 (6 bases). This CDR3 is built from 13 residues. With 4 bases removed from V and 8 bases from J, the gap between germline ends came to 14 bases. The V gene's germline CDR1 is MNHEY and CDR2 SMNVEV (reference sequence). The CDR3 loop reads CASSSGTPKGYTF. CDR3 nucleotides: TGTGCCAGCAGTTCGGGGACACCAAAGGGCTACACCTTC.

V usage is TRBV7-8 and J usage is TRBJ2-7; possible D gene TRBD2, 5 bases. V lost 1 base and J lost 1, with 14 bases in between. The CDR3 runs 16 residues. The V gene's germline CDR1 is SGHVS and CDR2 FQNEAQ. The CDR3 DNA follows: TGTGCCAGCAGCTTAGACTCTGGACTTAAATCCTACGAGCAGTACTTC. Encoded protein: CASSLDSGLKSYEQYF.

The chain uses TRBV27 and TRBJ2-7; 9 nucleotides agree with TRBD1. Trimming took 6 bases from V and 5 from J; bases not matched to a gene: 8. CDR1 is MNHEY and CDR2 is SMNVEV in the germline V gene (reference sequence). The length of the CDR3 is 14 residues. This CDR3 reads CASSPGQGRNEQYF. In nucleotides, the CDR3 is TGTGCCAGCAGCCCCGGACAGGGGAGAAACGAGCAGTACTTC.

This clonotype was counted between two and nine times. This CDR3 is CASSQVAGKDYGYTF. The DNA for the CDR3 is TGCGCCAGCAGCCAAGTTGCAGGGAAGGACTATGGCTACACCTTC. This chain joins TRBV4-1 and TRBJ1-2; D might be TRBD1 (5 bases). The V and J ends lost 1 base and 3 bases respectively, with 12 bases between them. The CDR3 extends over 15 amino acids. Germline V gene lookup returns CDR1 MGHRA and CDR2 YSYEKL.

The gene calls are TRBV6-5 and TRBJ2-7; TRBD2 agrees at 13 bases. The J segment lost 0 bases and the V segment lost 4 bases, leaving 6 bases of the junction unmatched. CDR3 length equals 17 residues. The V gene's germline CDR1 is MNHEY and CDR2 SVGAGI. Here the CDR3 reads CASSWTSGSSSSYEQYF. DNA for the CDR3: TGTGCCAGCAGTTGGACTAGCGGGAGTTCAAGCTCCTACGAGCAGTACTTC.